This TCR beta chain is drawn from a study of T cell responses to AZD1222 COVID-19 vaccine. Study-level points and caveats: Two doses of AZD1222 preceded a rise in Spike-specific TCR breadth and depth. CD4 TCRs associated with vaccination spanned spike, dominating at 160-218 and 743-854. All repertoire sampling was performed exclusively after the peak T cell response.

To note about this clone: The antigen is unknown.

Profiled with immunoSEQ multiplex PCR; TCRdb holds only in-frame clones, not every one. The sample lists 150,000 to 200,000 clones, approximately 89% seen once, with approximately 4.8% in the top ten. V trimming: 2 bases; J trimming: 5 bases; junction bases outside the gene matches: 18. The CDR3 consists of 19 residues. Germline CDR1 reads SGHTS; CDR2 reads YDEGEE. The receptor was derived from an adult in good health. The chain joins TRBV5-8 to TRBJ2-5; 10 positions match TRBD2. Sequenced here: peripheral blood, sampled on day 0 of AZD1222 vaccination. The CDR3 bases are TGTGCCAGCAGCTTTTGGCAGCGGGAGGGCCAGAGGGTAGGGGAGACCCAGTACTTC. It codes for CASSFWQREGQRVGETQYF.